This TCR beta chain originates from a study of blood T cell repertoires in COVID-19. The V and J ends lost 6 bases and 4 bases respectively, with 15 bases between them. The CDR3 has 14 residues. Germline V gives CDR1 SNHLY, CDR2 FYNNEI. Here immunoSEQ multiplex PCR was the method, and the copy in TCRdb shows in-frame clones only, minus some. This sample yields 150,000 or so clones, of which about nine tenths are seen a single time; about 4% belongs to the top ten. The sequence was collected from a woman in her 40s who had been exposed to COVID-19. This chain joins TRBV2 and TRBJ1-1, with D uncertain. The sample was PBMCs or T cells enriched from blood (not recorded which). In DNA form, the CDR3 reads TGTGCCAGCAGCACCACGAGAGGGCCCACTGAAGCTTTCTTT. This gives the protein CASSTTRGPTEAFF. Complete variable domain (other parts from reference TRBV2 and TRBJ1-1): EPEVTQTPSHQVTQMGQEVILRCVPISNHLYFYWYRQILGQKVEFLVSFYNNEISEKSEIFDDQFSVERPDGSNFTLKIRSTKLEDSAMYFCASSTTRGPTEAFFGQGTRLTVV.